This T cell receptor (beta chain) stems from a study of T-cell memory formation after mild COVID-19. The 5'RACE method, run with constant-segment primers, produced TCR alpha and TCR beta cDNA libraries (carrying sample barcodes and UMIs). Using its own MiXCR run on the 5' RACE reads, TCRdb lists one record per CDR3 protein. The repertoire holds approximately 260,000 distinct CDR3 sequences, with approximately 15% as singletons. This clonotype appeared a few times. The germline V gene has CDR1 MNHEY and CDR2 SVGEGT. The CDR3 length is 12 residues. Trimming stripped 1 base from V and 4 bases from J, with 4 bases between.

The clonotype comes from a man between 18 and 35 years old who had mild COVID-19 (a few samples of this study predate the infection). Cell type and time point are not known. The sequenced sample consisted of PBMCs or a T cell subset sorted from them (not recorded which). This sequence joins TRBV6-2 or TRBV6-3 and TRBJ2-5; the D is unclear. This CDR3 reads CASSYYLETQYF. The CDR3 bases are TGTGCCAGCAGTTACTATTTAGAGACCCAGTACTTC.